One and the same sample provided the 22 T cell receptor beta chains below, sequenced in a study of blood T cell repertoires in COVID-19. Clones were sequenced by immunoSEQ multiplex PCR, and TCRdb holds only the in-frame ones, with some missing. The sample gives roughly 230,000 clones, more than 75% of which show up once; about 1% is in the top ten. Source material: peripheral blood. These receptors came from a man aged 35-49 years with acute or convalescent COVID-19.

The V call is TRBV28, the J call TRBJ1-1, with TRBD1 identical over 9 bases. CDR1 is MDHEN and CDR2 is SYDVKM in the germline V gene. The junction had 12 bases not matched to a gene; V was cut back by 9 bases and J by 1 base. The CDR3 runs 16 residues. The CDR3 reads CASTINRGPRNTEAFF. The CDR3 DNA reads as TGTGCCAGTACAATAAACAGGGGGCCCAGGAACACTGAAGCTTTCTTT.

V is TRBV10-3 and J is TRBJ1-2; 7 positions match TRBD1. There are 15 residues in the CDR3. Germline CDR1 is ENHRY and CDR2 is SYGVKD. With V trimmed by 4 bases and J by 1 base, 6 bases remained unmatched. In DNA, the CDR3 is TGTGCCATCAGTGGTACCGGGACAGATAACTATGGCTACACCTTC. Translated: CAISGTGTDNYGYTF.

The V gene is TRBV19, the J gene TRBJ1-1, with a tentative D call TRBD1 (5 bases). CDR1 and CDR2 (germline): LNHDA, SQIVND (reference sequence). CDR3 length: 14 amino acids. Deletions cut 1 base from V and 6 bases from J, with 12 bases between. The CDR3, as DNA: TGTGCCAGTAGTATAGTGCAGGGTTCGGCTGAAGCTTTCTTT. This encodes CASSIVQGSAEAFF.

This clone has only a few counts. CDR3 loop: CASSPQRANEKLFF. CDR3 DNA: TGTGCCAGCAGCCCGCAGAGGGCGAACGAAAAACTGTTTTTT. The rearrangement uses TRBV7-9 and TRBJ1-4; D uncertain. This CDR3 contains 14 residues. V lost 5 bases to trimming and J lost 8 bases, with 15 bases between them. Germline CDR1 reads SEHNR; CDR2 reads FQNEAQ (reference sequence).

This chain links TRBV11-2 with TRBJ1-5, with 9 bases that match TRBD1. The length of the CDR3 is 14 residues. V shed 5 bases and J 6 bases; nucleotides not matched to a gene: 5. The germline gives CDR1 SGHAT, CDR2 FQNNGV. The CDR3 sequence is CASSRTGGGQPQHF. CDR3 nucleotides: TGTGCCAGCAGCAGAACAGGGGGCGGTCAGCCCCAGCATTTT.

For this clone: The sample contains more than one DNA sequence encoding this CDR3. The rearrangement joins TRBV7-2 to TRBJ1-6; 8 bases match TRBD1. There are 15 residues in the CDR3. Trimming removed 1 base from V and 4 bases from J; junction bases left unmatched: 0. CDR1 is SGHTA, CDR2 FQGNSA, per germline. The CDR3 DNA reads as TGTGCCAGCAGCTTAGACAGGGGGTATAATTCACCCCTCCACTTT. Amino acids: CASSLDRGYNSPLHF.

The gene calls are TRBV10-1 and TRBJ2-1, with D perhaps matching TRBD1 (6 bases). The CDR3 covers 13 residues. Germline CDR1 and CDR2: WNHNN and SYGVQD (reference sequence). CDR3 in DNA: TGCACAGCCCGGGGCAGAGGGGGCAATGAGCAGTTCTTC. Amino acid sequence: CTARGRGGNEQFF.

The CDR3 region is CASSLRVTNEKLFF. In DNA form, the CDR3 reads TGTGCCAGCAGCCTCAGGGTGACTAATGAAAAACTGTTTTTT. The chain joins TRBV7-2 to TRBJ1-4, with D perhaps TRBD1 (5 bases). V lost 5 bases, J lost 2 bases, and 9 bases lay in between. The CDR3 is 14 residues long. CDR1 and CDR2 from the germline V gene are SGHTA and FQGNSA.

The chain links TRBV2 to TRBJ1-1; 10 bases match TRBD1. Trimming took 8 bases from V and 0 from J; bases not matched to a gene: 3. Germline-derived CDR1 and CDR2 are SNHLY and FYNNEI. This CDR3 has 14 amino acids. CDR3 DNA: TGTGCCAGCCAGGGACAGGGGCTGAACACTGAAGCTTTCTTT. Its translation: CASQGQGLNTEAFF.

This chain joins TRBV6-5 and TRBJ1-6; 7 nucleotides align to TRBD1. The CDR3 length is 15 residues. The J segment lost 7 bases and the V segment lost 4 bases, leaving 7 bases of the junction unmatched. Looked up from germline, CDR1 is MNHEY and CDR2 is SVGAGI. The CDR3 region is CASSSTGRGNSPLHF. In DNA form, the CDR3 reads TGTGCCAGCAGTTCGACAGGGCGAGGGAATTCACCCCTCCACTTT.

This chain joins TRBV12-5 and TRBJ1-2; 7 bases fit TRBD1. V trimming: 7 bases; J trimming: 4 bases; junction bases outside the gene matches: 6. CDR1 and CDR2 (germline): LGHNT, FRNRAP. The CDR3 extends over 13 amino acids. Here the CDR3 reads CASEVTGVYGYTF. CDR3 DNA sequence: TGTGCTAGTGAGGTCACAGGGGTCTATGGCTACACCTTC.

V gene TRBV5-5 combines with J gene TRBJ2-5, with 10 bases lining up with TRBD2. J lost 2 bases, V lost 2 bases, and 6 bases had no gene match. CDR3 length equals 16 residues. In germline, CDR1 is SGHKS, CDR2 YYEKEE (reference sequence). The CDR3 sequence: CASSLDIAGGQETQYF. The DNA of the CDR3 is TGTGCCAGCAGCTTAGACATAGCGGGGGGTCAAGAGACCCAGTACTTC.

The chain combines TRBV6-4 with TRBJ2-1, with D possibly matching TRBD2 (7 bases). The CDR3 totals 15 residues. Germline values: CDR1 MRHNA, CDR2 SNTAGT. V was shortened by 3 bases and J by 2 bases, with 11 bases between the two germline ends. This CDR3 reads CASSEGGAPYNEQFF. The CDR3 coding sequence is TGTGCCAGCAGTGAGGGGGGGGCCCCCTACAATGAGCAGTTCTTC.

The chain is built from TRBV2 and TRBJ1-1; 8 nucleotides align to TRBD1. This CDR3 comprises 15 residues. Trimming took 6 bases from V and 1 from J; bases not matched to a gene: 7. The germline V gene has CDR1 SNHLY and CDR2 FYNNEI. Here the CDR3 reads CASRPFGQGNTEAFF. CDR3 coding DNA: TGTGCCAGCAGACCTTTCGGACAGGGGAACACTGAAGCTTTCTTT.

This chain links TRBV4-1 with TRBJ2-2, with 13 bases aligning to TRBD2. The CDR3 contains 16 residues. Germline assignment: CDR1 MGHRA and CDR2 YSYEKL. The ends lost 3 bases at V and 7 bases at J; junction bases unmatched: 5. CDR3 bases: TGCGCCAGCAGCCAGACTAGCGGGGGGTTGAACGGGGAGCTGTTTTTT. Translating it yields CASSQTSGGLNGELFF.

V and J are TRBV4-3 and TRBJ1-1; tentatively, D is TRBD1 (6 bases). Per germline, CDR1 LGHNA and CDR2 YSLEER. Trimming stripped 3 bases from V and 4 bases from J, with 21 bases between. CDR3 length: 17 amino acids. The CDR3 sequence is CASSQAGTSRQGTEAFF. The CDR3 nucleotides read TGCGCCAGCAGCCAGGCCGGGACATCCCGCCAGGGCACTGAAGCTTTCTTT.

The chain combines TRBV2 with TRBJ1-2, with unresolved D. The germline V and J ends were trimmed by 4 bases and 11 bases, with 20 bases remaining between them. CDR3 size: 14 residues. Germline V gene sequence: CDR1 SNHLY, CDR2 FYNNEI. CDR3 nucleotide sequence: TGTGCCAGCAGTGTCATACTCTCGACCGGGGATTACACCTTC. Its protein product is CASSVILSTGDYTF.

The chain has TRBV6-2 or TRBV6-3 and TRBJ1-2, with 7 nucleotides matching TRBD1. The CDR3 is 12 residues long. Germline loops: CDR1 MNHEY, CDR2 SVGEGT. J gave up 8 bases and V 6 bases, and 6 bases lay outside the gene matches. The CDR3 here is CASSDQGEGYTF. Written as DNA, the CDR3 is TGTGCCAGCAGCGACCAGGGGGAAGGCTACACCTTC.

The chain has TRBV5-4 and TRBJ1-6, with TRBD1 matching 11 bases. CDR1 is SGHNT and CDR2 is YYREEE in the germline V gene (reference sequence). The CDR3 is 14 amino acids. V shed 4 bases and J 14 bases; nucleotides not matched to a gene: 8. CDR3 sequence (DNA): TGTGCCAGCAGCCCTGGGACAGGGGGTCTGGCCCTCCACTTT. Protein sequence: CASSPGTGGLALHF. Looking up the rest from reference TRBV5-4 and TRBJ1-6 gives the full variable domain: ETGVTQSPTHLIKTRGQQVTLRCSSQSGHNTVSWYQQALGQGPQFIFQYYREEENGRGNFPPRFSGLQFPNYSSELNVNALELDDSALYLCASSPGTGGLALHFGNGTRLTVT.

In DNA, the CDR3 is TGTGCCAGCAGTGAACTCGGGGGTTCAACCGGCGGTGAGCAGTTCTTC. Its translation: CASSELGGSTGGEQFF. This sequence joins TRBV25-1 and TRBJ2-1; tentatively, D is TRBD2 (6 bases). Trimming shortened V by 2 bases and J by 9 bases, and 20 bases separated the two germline ends. The CDR3 covers 16 residues. Germline CDR1 MGHDK, CDR2 SYGVNS.

The V and J genes are TRBV7-3 and TRBJ2-3; D possibly corresponds to TRBD1 (6 bases). V dropped 2 bases and J dropped 4 bases, with 19 bases sitting between them. This CDR3 has 17 residues. Germline-derived CDR1 and CDR2 are SGHTA and FQGTGA. The CDR3 sequence: CASSLWPSRGSADTQYF. The CDR3 DNA reads TGTGCCAGCAGCTTATGGCCTAGCAGGGGATCGGCAGATACGCAGTATTTT.

In regard to this clone: At the DNA level, this CDR3 is encoded by other sequences in the same sample as well. The DNA for the CDR3 is TGTGCCAGCAGCCTCGGGGGTAACACTGAAGCTTTCTTT. Encoded protein: CASSLGGNTEAFF. The rearrangement uses TRBV12-3 or TRBV12-4 and TRBJ1-1; TRBD1 might be the D (5 bases). CDR3 length: 13 residues. The V and J ends lost 6 bases and 2 bases respectively, with 10 bases between them.